This T cell receptor (beta chain) was sequenced in a study of blood T cell repertoires in COVID-19. Overall study: Acute and convalescent COVID-19 specimens originated in the United States, Italy and Spain.

This clone has just a few counts. Researchers sorted participants into cohorts using their self-reported clinical history. Trimming stripped 4 bases from V and 7 bases from J, with 15 bases between. Germline CDR1 and CDR2: SGDLS and YYNGEE. The CDR3 consists of 15 residues. The authors' processing: For nucleated cells, counts were estimated from reference gene primer amplification. Assay: immunoSEQ multiplex PCR; the TCRdb copy retains only in-frame clones and omits some. The V and J calls and clone size are taken from that table; D and trimming were inferred from the DNA. The sample has around 180,000 clones; 75% to 85% are singletons.

The chain carries TRBV9 and TRBJ1-6; D not certain. The receptor comes from a woman aged 50 to 65 with acute COVID-19. Sequenced sample: PBMCs or T cells enriched from blood (not recorded which). This CDR3 reads CASSIREGWNSPLHF. The CDR3 DNA sequence: TGTGCCAGCAGCATTCGGGAAGGTTGGAATTCACCCCTCCACTTT.